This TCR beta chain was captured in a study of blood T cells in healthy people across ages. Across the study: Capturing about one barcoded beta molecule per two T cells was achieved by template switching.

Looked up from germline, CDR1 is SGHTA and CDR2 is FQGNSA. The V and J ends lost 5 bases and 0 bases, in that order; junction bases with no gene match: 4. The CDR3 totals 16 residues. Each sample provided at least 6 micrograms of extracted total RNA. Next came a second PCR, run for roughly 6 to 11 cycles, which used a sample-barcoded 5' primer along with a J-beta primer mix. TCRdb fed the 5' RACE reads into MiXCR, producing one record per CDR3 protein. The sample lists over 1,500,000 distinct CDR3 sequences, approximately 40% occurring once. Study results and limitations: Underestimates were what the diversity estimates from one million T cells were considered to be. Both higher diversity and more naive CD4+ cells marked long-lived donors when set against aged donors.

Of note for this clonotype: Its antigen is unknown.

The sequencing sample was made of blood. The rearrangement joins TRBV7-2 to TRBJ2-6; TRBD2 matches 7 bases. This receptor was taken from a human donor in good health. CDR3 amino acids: CASSQSGVSGANVLTF. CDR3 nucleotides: TGTGCCAGCAGCCAGAGCGGGGTCTCTGGGGCCAACGTCCTGACTTTC.